This T cell receptor (beta chain) was captured in a study of beta chain features in type 1 diabetes. Study-level background: Investigators examined around 98 million sorted cells across all samples.

One heparinised draw, averaging around 120 mL, was taken per donor. Of the isolated RNA, all was reverse transcribed, and so the sequenced material was expressed TCRB transcripts. Generated by immunoSEQ multiplex PCR, the TCRdb table keeps only in-frame clones and is missing some. The table lists about 350,000 clones, about 20% of them singletons, with about 0.044% in the top ten. A few counts support this clone. There are 13 residues in the CDR3. CDR1 is SGHTA and CDR2 is FQGNSA in the germline V gene. Deletions cut 5 bases from V and 11 bases from J, with 18 bases between. This clonotype originated in a woman aged 18-30 years in good health. The chain is built from TRBV7-2 and TRBJ1-1; weak D call: TRBD1 (6 bases). The sequenced sample consisted of naive CD4+ T cells from blood. DNA of the CDR3: TGTGCCAGCAGCCAGGGGATGGCAGGGGATGCTTTCTTT. Its translation is CASSQGMAGDAFF. The variable domain in full, completed from reference TRBV7-2 and TRBJ1-1, reads GAGVSQSPSNKVTEKGKDVELRCDPISGHTALYWYRQSLGQGLEFLIYFQGNSAPDKSGLPSDRFSAERTGGSVSTLTIQRTQQEDSAVYLCASSQGMAGDAFFGQGTRLTVV.